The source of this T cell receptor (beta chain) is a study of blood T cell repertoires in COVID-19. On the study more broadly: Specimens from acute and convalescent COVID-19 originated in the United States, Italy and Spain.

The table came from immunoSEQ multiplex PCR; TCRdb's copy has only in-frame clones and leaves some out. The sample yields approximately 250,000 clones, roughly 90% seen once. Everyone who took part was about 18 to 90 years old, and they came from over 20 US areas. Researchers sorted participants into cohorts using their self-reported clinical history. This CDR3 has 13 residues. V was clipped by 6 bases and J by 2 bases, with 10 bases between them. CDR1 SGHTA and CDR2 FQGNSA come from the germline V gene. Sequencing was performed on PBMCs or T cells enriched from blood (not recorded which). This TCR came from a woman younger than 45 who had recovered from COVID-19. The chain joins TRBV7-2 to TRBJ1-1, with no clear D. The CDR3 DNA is TGTGCCAGCAGGTTGGGAGTTAACACTGAAGCTTTCTTT. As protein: CASRLGVNTEAFF.